These 23 T cell receptor beta chains came from one sample sequenced in a study of cytomegalovirus exposure and HLA in healthy donors. Only in-frame clones appear in the TCRdb table, and some are missing; sequencing was by immunoSEQ multiplex PCR. The table shows more than 110,000 clones, with approximately 94% occurring only once. The sequencing sample was made of PBMCs. Receptor source: a man younger than 35 in good health and CMV-seropositive.

The CDR3 DNA sequence: TGTGCCAGCAGTTCGGGGGAGGACTCCTACGAGCAGTACTTC. Its protein is CASSSGEDSYEQYF. The chain uses TRBV28 and TRBJ2-7, with a weak D call TRBD2 (6 bases). Germline V lookup: CDR1 MDHEN, CDR2 SYDVKM. V shed 4 bases and J shed 0 bases, with 10 bases lying between them. The CDR3 is 14 amino acids.

This chain uses TRBV27 with TRBJ2-5, with 13 bases aligning to TRBD2. This CDR3 comprises 17 residues. The germline CDR1 and CDR2 sequences are MNHEY and SMNVEV (reference sequence). V lost 8 bases, J lost 5 bases, and 14 bases stayed unmatched. This CDR3 reads CASPHPGTSGTLETQYF. In DNA, the CDR3 is TGTGCCAGCCCACACCCCGGGACTAGCGGGACACTGGAGACCCAGTACTTC.

This chain links TRBV5-4 with TRBJ2-4, with D tentatively TRBD1 (7 bases). The germline CDR1 and CDR2 sequences are SGHNT and YYREEE (reference sequence). CDR3 length: 14 residues. Trimming removed 6 bases from V and 9 bases from J, with 19 bases in between. The CDR3, as DNA: TGTGCCAGCACCCAGACTCAGGGGGGTGGCATTCAGTACTTC. Encoded protein: CASTQTQGGGIQYF.

The count of this clone is one. The CDR3: CASSLWADSGANVLTF. The CDR3 nucleotides are TGTGCCAGCAGTTTATGGGCCGACTCTGGGGCCAACGTCCTGACTTTC. This chain connects TRBV27 to TRBJ2-6; D ambiguous. Per the germline V gene, CDR1 is MNHEY and CDR2 is SMNVEV (reference sequence). The CDR3 covers 16 residues. V dropped 1 base and J dropped 0 bases, with 7 bases sitting between them.

The CDR3 DNA is TGTGCCAGCAGCCTCTCCCGGGACAGCAATTCACCCCTCCACTTT. This translates into CASSLSRDSNSPLHF. V usage is TRBV28 and J usage is TRBJ1-6, with TRBD1 matching over 7 bases. This CDR3 comprises 15 residues. CDR1 and CDR2 (germline): MDHEN, SYDVKM. The V and J ends lost 6 bases and 7 bases, in that order; junction bases with no gene match: 9.

The chain recombines TRBV28 with TRBJ2-1, with D possibly matching TRBD1 (6 bases). This CDR3 is built from 15 residues. The germline V gene has CDR1 MDHEN and CDR2 SYDVKM. The V and J ends lost 6 bases and 1 base respectively, with 13 bases between them. CDR3 loop: CASRLQGQSYNEQFF. The DNA of the CDR3 is TGTGCCAGCAGATTACAGGGACAATCCTACAATGAGCAGTTCTTC.

V is TRBV29-1 and J is TRBJ2-1, with 12 nucleotides matching TRBD2. This CDR3 has 15 residues. Germline trimming cut 1 base from V and 4 bases from J; bases unmatched to any gene: 2. CDR1 and CDR2 (germline): SQVTM, ANQGSEA. In nucleotides, the CDR3 is TGCAGCGTTGAAGGGACTAGCGGGACATACAATGAGCAGTTCTTC. This encodes CSVEGTSGTYNEQFF.

This rearrangement joins TRBV7-9 to TRBJ2-1, with 7 bases matching TRBD2. Germline V gene data show CDR1 as SEHNR and CDR2 as FQNEAQ (reference sequence). The V gene end was trimmed by 5 bases and the J gene end by 5 bases; junction bases not matched to a gene: 12. The CDR3 extends over 16 amino acids. The CDR3 is CASSPRGGRIHNEQFF. The CDR3 nucleotides are TGTGCCAGCAGCCCGAGGGGCGGGAGAATCCACAATGAGCAGTTCTTC.

The V gene is TRBV7-2, the J gene TRBJ2-1, with a possible D match to TRBD1 (6 bases). CDR1 is SGHTA, CDR2 FQGNSA, per germline. The length of the CDR3 is 15 residues. V was clipped by 5 bases and J by 2 bases, with 13 bases between them. CDR3 sequence reads: CASSPSRGAYNEQFF. CDR3 DNA: TGTGCCAGCAGCCCTAGCAGGGGTGCCTACAATGAGCAGTTCTTC.

The chain couples TRBV19 to TRBJ1-5; D may be TRBD1 (5 bases). V lost 7 bases and J 4 bases, leaving 8 bases between the germline ends. The V gene's germline CDR1 is LNHDA and CDR2 SQIVND (reference sequence). CDR3 length: 12 amino acids. The CDR3 is CASNKGNQPQHF. The CDR3 coding sequence is TGTGCCAGTAATAAGGGGAATCAGCCCCAGCATTTT.

V gene TRBV18 combines with J gene TRBJ2-2, with 10 bases that match TRBD2. The trim removed 5 bases at V and 0 bases at J, leaving 3 bases unmatched. The germline V gene has CDR1 KGHSH and CDR2 LQKENI. The CDR3 length is 16 residues. The CDR3 sequence: CASSTGLAANTGELFF. DNA for the CDR3: TGTGCCAGCTCAACCGGACTAGCGGCGAACACCGGGGAGCTGTTTTTT. Full variable domain (rest looked up from reference TRBV18 and TRBJ2-2): NAGVMQNPRHLVRRRGQEARLRCSPMKGHSHVYWYRQLPEEGLKFMVYLQKENIIDESGMPKERFSAEFPKEGPSILRIQQVVRGDSAAYFCASSTGLAANTGELFFGEGSRLTVL.

This chain joins TRBV6-5 and TRBJ2-5, with D possibly being TRBD1 (5 bases). Germline values: CDR1 MNHEY, CDR2 SVGAGI. This CDR3 has 14 amino acids. Trimming shortened V by 6 bases and J by 1 base, and 12 bases separated the two germline ends. The CDR3 region is CASSPSRAQETQYF. The CDR3 DNA follows: TGTGCCAGCAGCCCCTCCAGGGCCCAAGAGACCCAGTACTTC.

This clone was picked up one time. Distinct nucleotide sequences in the sample also encode this CDR3. The V call is TRBV28, the J call TRBJ2-7; 11 positions match TRBD2. The germline V gene has CDR1 MDHEN and CDR2 SYDVKM. The CDR3 contains 15 residues. J was trimmed by 5 bases and V by 2 bases; bases with no gene match: 5. CDR3 nucleotide sequence: TGTGCCAGCAGTTTAGGTACTAGCGGGAGCGACGAGCAGTACTTC. The encoded protein is CASSLGTSGSDEQYF.

The table lists this clone with a count of one. The rearrangement links TRBV5-1 to TRBJ2-1, with D perhaps matching TRBD2 (7 bases). V shed 4 bases and J shed 7 bases, with 30 bases lying between them. Germline V CDR1 and CDR2: SGHRS, YFSETQ. The CDR3 loop spans 19 amino acids. CDR3 in DNA: TGCGCCAGCAGCCTCACAGGGTCGGTAGCGGGTCTAAAGCAGAATGAGCAGTTCTTC. As protein: CASSLTGSVAGLKQNEQFF.

This clone was detected once. The chain joins TRBV2 to TRBJ1-2; possible D gene TRBD1, 6 bases. CDR1 and CDR2 (germline): SNHLY, FYNNEI. With 7 bases removed from V and 6 bases from J, the gap between germline ends came to 18 bases. The CDR3 loop spans 14 amino acids. The CDR3 loop reads CASNLAGTMDGYTF. CDR3 nucleotides: TGTGCCAGCAACCTCGCAGGGACAATGGATGGCTACACCTTC. Supplemented by reference TRBV2 and TRBJ1-2, the full variable domain reads EPEVTQTPSHQVTQMGQEVILRCVPISNHLYFYWYRQILGQKVEFLVSFYNNEISEKSEIFDDQFSVERPDGSNFTLKIRSTKLEDSAMYFCASNLAGTMDGYTFGSGTRLTVV.

The CDR3 spells CASSLDLGTGGPRYGYTF. DNA for the CDR3: TGCGCCAGCAGCCTCGACTTGGGGACAGGGGGCCCCCGCTATGGCTACACCTTC. The chain recombines TRBV5-1 with TRBJ1-2, with TRBD1 matching over 12 bases. This CDR3 spans 18 amino acids. With 4 bases clipped from V and 4 bases from J, the junction kept 14 bases outside the gene matches. CDR1 and CDR2 (germline): SGHRS, YFSETQ.

This clone has more than one count but fewer than ten. This chain links TRBV28 with TRBJ2-7; 7 nucleotides line up with TRBD1. After removal of 7 bases from V and 1 base from J, the junction contained 13 bases not matched to a gene. CDR3 size: 16 residues. The germline CDR1 and CDR2 sequences are MDHEN and SYDVKM. CDR3 nucleotide sequence: TGTGCCAGCACTACGATTGGGACAGCTATATCCTACGAGCAGTACTTC. Encoded protein: CASTTIGTAISYEQYF.

The genes are TRBV9 and TRBJ1-4; possible D gene TRBD1, 6 bases. The CDR3 spans 15 residues. The germline V gene encodes CDR1 SGDLS and CDR2 YYNGEE. The V end was cut by 0 bases, the J end by 8 bases, with 14 bases between. The CDR3 DNA reads TGTGCCAGCAGCGTAGGAGGACAGCAGGGAGAAAAACTGTTTTTT. It is translated as CASSVGGQQGEKLFF.

The V call is TRBV7-9, the J call TRBJ2-1, with TRBD2 matching over 7 bases. The CDR3 is 12 amino acids. In germline, CDR1 is SEHNR, CDR2 FQNEAQ (reference sequence). V lost 8 bases and J lost 7; bases outside the gene matches: 5. CDR3 amino acids: CASQLGGNEQFF. CDR3 DNA sequence: TGTGCCAGCCAGCTCGGGGGGAATGAGCAGTTCTTC.

J is TRBJ1-1 and V is TRBV6-5; 9 bases are shared with TRBD1. After removal of 6 bases from V and 3 bases from J, the junction contained 2 bases not matched to a gene. This CDR3 region has 13 residues. Germline V gene data show CDR1 as MNHEY and CDR2 as SVGAGI. The CDR3 reads CASSNRGHTEAFF. The CDR3 DNA is TGTGCCAGCAGCAACAGGGGGCACACTGAAGCTTTCTTT.

The V gene is TRBV29-1, the J gene TRBJ2-5; 9 nucleotides agree with TRBD1. The CDR3 has 11 residues. Unmatched junction bases numbered 0, after V lost 6 bases and J lost 4 bases. CDR1 and CDR2 from the germline V gene are SQVTM and ANQGSEA. The CDR3 reads CSVGQGETQYF. The CDR3 nucleotides read TGCAGCGTGGGACAGGGAGAGACCCAGTACTTC.

The chain has TRBV5-4 and TRBJ2-7; TRBD2 aligns across 8 bases. The germline V gene encodes CDR1 SGHNT and CDR2 YYREEE (reference sequence). The CDR3 spans 16 residues. J was trimmed by 0 bases and V by 1 base; bases with no gene match: 6. The CDR3 reads CASSLWVSGVSYEQYF. In DNA form, the CDR3 reads TGTGCCAGCAGCTTGTGGGTTAGCGGGGTCTCCTACGAGCAGTACTTC. Based on the CDR3 plus reference TRBV5-4 and TRBJ2-7, the full variable domain is ETGVTQSPTHLIKTRGQQVTLRCSSQSGHNTVSWYQQALGQGPQFIFQYYREEENGRGNFPPRFSGLQFPNYSSELNVNALELDDSALYLCASSLWVSGVSYEQYFGPGTRLTVT.

The chain joins TRBV12-2 to TRBJ2-2; TRBD2 was called by the table and not checked on the DNA. TRBV12-2 is a documented pseudogene. The CDR3 extends over 17 amino acids. The CDR3, as DNA: TGTGCAAGTCGCTTAGTAGGACTAGCGGAGCCCAAAGGGGAGCTGTTTTTT. The encoded protein is CASRLVGLAEPKGELFF.